The clone carrying this T cell receptor (beta chain) was seen only once. Its antigen is not identified. Primers: 60 Vbeta forward and 13 Jbeta reverse. Data came from immunoSEQ multiplex PCR; TCRdb stores just in-frame clones and leaves some out. The sample gives some 130,000 clones, around 80% of which show up once; about 2% is in the top ten. The sample belongs to a study of cytomegalovirus exposure and HLA in healthy donors. Study-level background: Of several hundred genotyped donors, about 81% clustered with self-reported Caucasian donors. Findings and caveats of the study: Specificity of three CMV-associated chains for CMV antigens was verified in vitro. Sequencing depth roughly uniform across donors was assumed in presence/absence analyses. Earlier results showed most TCR beta V segments being productive about 90% or about 30% of the time.

Sequenced input: PBMCs. This TCR was sampled from a female donor in good health and CMV-seropositive.

CDR3 coding DNA: TGTGCCAGCTCACCACCGGAGGATGGGACTAGCGGGCCCACCCTCTCCTACGAGCAGTACTTC. Translating it yields CASSPPEDGTSGPTLSYEQYF. The rearrangement uses TRBV18 and TRBJ2-7; 12 bases line up with TRBD2. V lost 0 bases, J lost 0 bases, and 15 bases stayed unmatched. The CDR3 has 21 amino acids. Germline loops: CDR1 KGHSH, CDR2 LQKENI. Using reference TRBV18 and TRBJ2-7 for the parts outside the CDR3, the full variable domain is NAGVMQNPRHLVRRRGQEARLRCSPMKGHSHVYWYRQLPEEGLKFMVYLQKENIIDESGMPKERFSAEFPKEGPSILRIQQVVRGDSAAYFCASSPPEDGTSGPTLSYEQYFGPGTRLTVT.